The T cell receptor beta chain described here comes from a study of T-cell memory formation after mild COVID-19. Broader study findings: The finding that pre-infection memory included some responding clones suggested that cross-reactive memory joined. CD4/CD8 balance held among clones contracting day 15 to 85, and later expanders leaned CD4+.

TCRdb reprocessed the 5' RACE reads via MiXCR and lists one record per CDR3 protein. Here the sample spans over 55,000 distinct CDR3 sequences, 8% to 9.5% being singletons. Germline CDR1 is MNHEY and CDR2 is SVGEGT. The CDR3 contains 17 residues. Unmatched junction bases numbered 10, after V lost 2 bases and J lost 1 base. This clonotype was counted ten times or more. Its antigen is not known. Sequenced input: PBMCs or a T cell subset sorted from them (not recorded which). This rearrangement joins TRBV6-2 or TRBV6-3 to TRBJ2-7; 8 bases match TRBD1. The sequence derives from a man aged 18 to 35 who had mild COVID-19 (a few samples of this study predate the infection). Cell type and time point are not known. CDR3 DNA sequence: TGTGCCAGCAGTTACGGCGCCGGACAGGGAGGATCCTACGAGCAGTACGTC. The encoded protein is CASSYGAGQGGSYEQYV.